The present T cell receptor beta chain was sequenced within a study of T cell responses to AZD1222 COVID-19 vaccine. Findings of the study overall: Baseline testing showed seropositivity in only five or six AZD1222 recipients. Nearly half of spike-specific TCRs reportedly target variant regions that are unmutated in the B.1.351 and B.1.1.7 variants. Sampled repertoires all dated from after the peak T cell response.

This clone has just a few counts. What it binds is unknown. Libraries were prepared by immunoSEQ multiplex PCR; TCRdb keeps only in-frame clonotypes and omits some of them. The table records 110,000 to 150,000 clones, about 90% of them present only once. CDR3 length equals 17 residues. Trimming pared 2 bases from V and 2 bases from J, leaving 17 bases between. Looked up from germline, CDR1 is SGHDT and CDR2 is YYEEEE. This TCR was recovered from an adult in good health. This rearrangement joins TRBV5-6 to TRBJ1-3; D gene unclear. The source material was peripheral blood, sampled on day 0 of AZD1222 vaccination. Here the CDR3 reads CASSFTLGLGTGNTIYF. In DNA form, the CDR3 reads TGTGCCAGCAGCTTCACCCTAGGACTCGGAACTGGAAACACCATATATTTT.